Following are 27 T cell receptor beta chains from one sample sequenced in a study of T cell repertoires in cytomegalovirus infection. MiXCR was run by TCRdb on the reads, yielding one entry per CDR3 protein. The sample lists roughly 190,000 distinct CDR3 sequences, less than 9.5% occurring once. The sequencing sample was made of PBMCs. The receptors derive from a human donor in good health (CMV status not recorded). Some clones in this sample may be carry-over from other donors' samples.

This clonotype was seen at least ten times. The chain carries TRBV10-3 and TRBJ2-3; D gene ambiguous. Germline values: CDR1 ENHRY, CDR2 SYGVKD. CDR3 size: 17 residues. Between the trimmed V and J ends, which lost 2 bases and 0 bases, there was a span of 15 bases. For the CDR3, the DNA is TGTGCCATCAGTGAGACCCGGTCTGCGCCGAGCACAGATACGCAGTATTTT. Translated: CAISETRSAPSTDTQYF.

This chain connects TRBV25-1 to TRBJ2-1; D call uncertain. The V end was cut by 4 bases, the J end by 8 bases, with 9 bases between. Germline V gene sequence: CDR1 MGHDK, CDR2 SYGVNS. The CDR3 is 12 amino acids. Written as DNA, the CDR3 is TGTGCCAGCAGTGCCCAGTTACATGAGCAGTTCTTC. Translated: CASSAQLHEQFF.

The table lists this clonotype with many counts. CDR3 DNA: TGTGCCAGCAGCTTGAGAAAGACCCGAAGCTCCTACGAGCAGTACTTC. Amino acid sequence: CASSLRKTRSSYEQYF. The chain has TRBV7-2 and TRBJ2-7; no clear D. The V end was cut by 3 bases, the J end by 0 bases, with 15 bases between. Germline V gene lookup returns CDR1 SGHTA and CDR2 FQGNSA. There are 16 residues in the CDR3.

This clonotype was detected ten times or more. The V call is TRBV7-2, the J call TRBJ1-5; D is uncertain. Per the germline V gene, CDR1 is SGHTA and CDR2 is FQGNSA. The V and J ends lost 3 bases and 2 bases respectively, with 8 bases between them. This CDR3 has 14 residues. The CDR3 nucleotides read TGTGCCAGCAGCTTTACCGGGGGCAATCAGCCCCAGCATTTT. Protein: CASSFTGGNQPQHF.

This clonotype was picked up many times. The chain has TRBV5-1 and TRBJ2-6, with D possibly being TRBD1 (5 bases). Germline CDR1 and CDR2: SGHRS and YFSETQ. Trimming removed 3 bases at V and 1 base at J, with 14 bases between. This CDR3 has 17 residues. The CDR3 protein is CASSWAQGISGANVLTF. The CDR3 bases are TGCGCCAGCAGCTGGGCTCAGGGAATTTCTGGGGCCAACGTCCTGACTTTC.

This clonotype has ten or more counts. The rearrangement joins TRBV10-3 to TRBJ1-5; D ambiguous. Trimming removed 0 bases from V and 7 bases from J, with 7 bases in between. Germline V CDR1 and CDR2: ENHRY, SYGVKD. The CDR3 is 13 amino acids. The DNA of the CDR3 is TGTGCCATCAGTGAGTCGACTGGACAGCCCCAGCATTTT. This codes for CAISESTGQPQHF.

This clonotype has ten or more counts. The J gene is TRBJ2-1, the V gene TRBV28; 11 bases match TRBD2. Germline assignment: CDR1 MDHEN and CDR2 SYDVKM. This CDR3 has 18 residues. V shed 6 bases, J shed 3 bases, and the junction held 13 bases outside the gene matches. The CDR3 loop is CASRRLAGTTQYYNEQFF. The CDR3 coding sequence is TGTGCCAGCAGGAGACTAGCGGGAACAACCCAATACTACAATGAGCAGTTCTTC.

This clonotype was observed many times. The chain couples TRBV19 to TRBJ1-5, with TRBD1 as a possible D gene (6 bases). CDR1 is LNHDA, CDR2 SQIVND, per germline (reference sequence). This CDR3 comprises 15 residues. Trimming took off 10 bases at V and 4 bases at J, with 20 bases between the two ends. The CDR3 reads CATSNRGQANQPQHF. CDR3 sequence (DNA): TGTGCCACCTCGAATCGGGGACAAGCGAATCAGCCCCAGCATTTT.

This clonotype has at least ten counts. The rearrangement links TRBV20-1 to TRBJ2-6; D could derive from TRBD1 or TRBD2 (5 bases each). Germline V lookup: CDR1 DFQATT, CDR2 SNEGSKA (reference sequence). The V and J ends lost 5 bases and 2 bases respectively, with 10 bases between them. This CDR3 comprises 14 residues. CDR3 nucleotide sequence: TGCAGTGCTGACGGGGACGCTGGGGCCAACGTCCTGACTTTC. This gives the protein CSADGDAGANVLTF.

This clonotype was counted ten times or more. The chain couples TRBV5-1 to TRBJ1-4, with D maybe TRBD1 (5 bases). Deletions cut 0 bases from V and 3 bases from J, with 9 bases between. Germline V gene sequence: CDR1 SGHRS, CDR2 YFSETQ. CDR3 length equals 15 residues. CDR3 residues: CASSLGDGPNEKLFF. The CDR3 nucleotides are TGCGCCAGCAGCTTGGGGGACGGACCTAATGAAAAACTGTTTTTT.

The CDR3 DNA follows: TGTGCCAGCAGCGTGTCGGGACAGGAGAATAACTATGGCTACACCTTC. Encoded protein: CASSVSGQENNYGYTF. The chain has TRBV9 and TRBJ1-2; 8 positions agree with TRBD1. The CDR3 has 16 amino acids. V lost 2 bases, J lost 1 base, and 7 bases stayed unmatched. CDR1 is SGDLS, CDR2 YYNGEE, per germline.

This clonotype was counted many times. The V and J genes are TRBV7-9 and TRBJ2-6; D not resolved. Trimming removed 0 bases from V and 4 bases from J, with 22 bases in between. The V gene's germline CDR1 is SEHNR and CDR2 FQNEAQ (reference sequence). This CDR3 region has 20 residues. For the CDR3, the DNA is TGTGCCAGCAGCTTAGCGGTTGGGGTATCTGGGAAGGAAGGGGCCAACGTCCTGACTTTC. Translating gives CASSLAVGVSGKEGANVLTF.

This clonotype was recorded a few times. DNA of the CDR3: TGCAGTGCTCCCTATCAGCCCCAGCATTTT. Its protein product is CSAPYQPQHF. V usage is TRBV20-1 and J usage is TRBJ1-5; D not resolved. The germline CDR1 and CDR2 sequences are DFQATT and SNEGSKA (reference sequence). The CDR3 is made up of 10 amino acids. V was clipped by 5 bases and J by 5 bases, with 4 bases between them.

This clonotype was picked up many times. This chain's CDR3 is CASSLAPQGSYEQYF. For the CDR3, the DNA is TGTGCCAGCAGCTTAGCCCCACAGGGATCCTACGAGCAGTACTTC. The chain employs TRBV7-2 and TRBJ2-7; weak D call: TRBD1 (6 bases). The germline gives CDR1 SGHTA, CDR2 FQGNSA. V lost 0 bases to trimming and J lost 1 base, with 10 bases between them. This CDR3 is built from 15 residues. Variable domain in full (rest from reference TRBV7-2 and TRBJ2-7): GAGVSQSPSNKVTEKGKDVELRCDPISGHTALYWYRQSLGQGLEFLIYFQGNSAPDKSGLPSDRFSAERTGGSVSTLTIQRTQQEDSAVYLCASSLAPQGSYEQYFGPGTRLTVT.

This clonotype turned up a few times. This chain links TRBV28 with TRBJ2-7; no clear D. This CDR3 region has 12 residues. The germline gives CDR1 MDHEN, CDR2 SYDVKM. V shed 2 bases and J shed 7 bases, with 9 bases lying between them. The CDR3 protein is CASSLPRREQYF. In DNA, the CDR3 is TGTGCCAGCAGTTTACCCCGTCGGGAGCAGTACTTC.

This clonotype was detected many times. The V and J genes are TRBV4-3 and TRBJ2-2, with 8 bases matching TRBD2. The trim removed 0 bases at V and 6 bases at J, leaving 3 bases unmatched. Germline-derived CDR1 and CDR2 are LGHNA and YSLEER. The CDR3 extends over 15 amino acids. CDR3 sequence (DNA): TGCGCCAGCAGCCAAGAACGACTAGCGTCCGGGGAGCTGTTTTTT. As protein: CASSQERLASGELFF.

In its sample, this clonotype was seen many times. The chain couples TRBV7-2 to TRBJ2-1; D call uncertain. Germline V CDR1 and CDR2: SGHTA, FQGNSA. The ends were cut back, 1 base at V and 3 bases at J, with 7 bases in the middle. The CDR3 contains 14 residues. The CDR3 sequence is CASSLGVGYNEQFF. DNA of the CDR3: TGTGCCAGCAGCTTAGGTGTTGGCTACAATGAGCAGTTCTTC. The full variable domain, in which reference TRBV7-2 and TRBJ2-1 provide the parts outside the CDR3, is GAGVSQSPSNKVTEKGKDVELRCDPISGHTALYWYRQSLGQGLEFLIYFQGNSAPDKSGLPSDRFSAERTGGSVSTLTIQRTQQEDSAVYLCASSLGVGYNEQFFGPGTRLTVL.

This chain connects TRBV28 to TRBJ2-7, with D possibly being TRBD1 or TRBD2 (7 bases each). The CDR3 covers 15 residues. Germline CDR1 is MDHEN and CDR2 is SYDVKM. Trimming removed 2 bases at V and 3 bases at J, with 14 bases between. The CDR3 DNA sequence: TGTGCCAGCAGTTTACAGGGGGGGGCTAACTACGAGCAGTACTTC. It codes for CASSLQGGANYEQYF.

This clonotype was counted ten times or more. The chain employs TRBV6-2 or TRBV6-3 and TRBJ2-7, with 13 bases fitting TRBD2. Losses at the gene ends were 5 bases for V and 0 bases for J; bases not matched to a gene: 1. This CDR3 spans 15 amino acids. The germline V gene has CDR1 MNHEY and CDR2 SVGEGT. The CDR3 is CASSRLAGGSYEQYF. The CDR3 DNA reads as TGTGCCAGCAGTCGACTAGCGGGAGGCTCCTACGAGCAGTACTTC.

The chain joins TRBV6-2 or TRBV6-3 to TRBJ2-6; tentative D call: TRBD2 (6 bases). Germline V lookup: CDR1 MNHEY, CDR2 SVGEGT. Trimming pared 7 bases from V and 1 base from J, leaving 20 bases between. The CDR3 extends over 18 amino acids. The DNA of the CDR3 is TGTGCCAGCAAAATATTTGGAGGGTCTGAATCTGGGGCCAACGTCCTGACTTTC. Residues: CASKIFGGSESGANVLTF.

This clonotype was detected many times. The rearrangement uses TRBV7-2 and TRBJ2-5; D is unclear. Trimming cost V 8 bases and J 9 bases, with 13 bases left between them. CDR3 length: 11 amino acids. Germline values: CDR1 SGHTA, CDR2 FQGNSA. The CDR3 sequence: CASAWAEAQYF. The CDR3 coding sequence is TGTGCCAGCGCGTGGGCTGAGGCCCAGTACTTC.

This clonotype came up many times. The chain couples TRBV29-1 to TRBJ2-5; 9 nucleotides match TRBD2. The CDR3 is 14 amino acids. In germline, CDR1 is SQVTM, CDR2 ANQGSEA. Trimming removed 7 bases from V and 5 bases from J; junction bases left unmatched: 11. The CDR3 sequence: CSAATGTSRETQYF. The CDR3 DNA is TGCAGCGCCGCGACCGGGACTAGCAGGGAGACCCAGTACTTC.

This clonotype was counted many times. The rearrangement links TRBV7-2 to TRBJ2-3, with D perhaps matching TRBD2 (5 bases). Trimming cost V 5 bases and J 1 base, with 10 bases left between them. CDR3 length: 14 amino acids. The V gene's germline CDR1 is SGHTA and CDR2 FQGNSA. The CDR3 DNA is TGTGCCAGCAGCCCCTCCGGGGGCACAGATACGCAGTATTTT. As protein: CASSPSGGTDTQYF. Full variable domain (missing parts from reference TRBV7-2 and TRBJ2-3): GAGVSQSPSNKVTEKGKDVELRCDPISGHTALYWYRQSLGQGLEFLIYFQGNSAPDKSGLPSDRFSAERTGGSVSTLTIQRTQQEDSAVYLCASSPSGGTDTQYFGPGTRLTVL.

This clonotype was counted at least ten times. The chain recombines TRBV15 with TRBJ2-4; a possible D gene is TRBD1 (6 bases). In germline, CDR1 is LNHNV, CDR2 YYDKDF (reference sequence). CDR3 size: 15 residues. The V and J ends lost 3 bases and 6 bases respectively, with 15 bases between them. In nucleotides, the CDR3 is TGTGCCACCAGCAGGAATCTACAGGGTCGAAACATTCAGTACTTC. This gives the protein CATSRNLQGRNIQYF. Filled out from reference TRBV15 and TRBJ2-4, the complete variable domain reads DAMVIQNPRYQVTQFGKPVTLSCSQTLNHNVMYWYQQKSSQAPKLLFHYYDKDFNNEADTPDNFQSRRPNTSFCFLDIRSPGLGDTAMYLCATSRNLQGRNIQYFGAGTRLSVL.

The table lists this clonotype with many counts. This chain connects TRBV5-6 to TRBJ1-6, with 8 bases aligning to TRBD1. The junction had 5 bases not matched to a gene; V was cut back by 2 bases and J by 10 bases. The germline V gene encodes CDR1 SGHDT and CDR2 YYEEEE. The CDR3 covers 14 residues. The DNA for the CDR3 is TGTGCCAGCAGCTTCGGACAGGGTGCCTCACCCCTCCACTTT. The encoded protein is CASSFGQGASPLHF.

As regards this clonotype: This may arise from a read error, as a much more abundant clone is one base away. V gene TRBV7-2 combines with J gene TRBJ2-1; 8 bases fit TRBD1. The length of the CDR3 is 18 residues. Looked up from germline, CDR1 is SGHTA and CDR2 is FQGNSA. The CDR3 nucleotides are TGTGTCAGCAGCGCCGGTAGGGGCCTAGGACAGGGAAGCGATGAGCAGTTCTTC. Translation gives CVSSAGRGLGQGSDEQFF.

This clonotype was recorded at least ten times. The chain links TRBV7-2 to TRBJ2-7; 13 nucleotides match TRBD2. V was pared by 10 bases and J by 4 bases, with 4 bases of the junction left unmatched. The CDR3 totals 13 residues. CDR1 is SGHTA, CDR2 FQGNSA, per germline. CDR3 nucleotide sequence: TGTGCCACCAGACTAGCGGGGGGTTACGAGCAGTACTTC. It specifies CATRLAGGYEQYF.